The present T cell receptor beta chain was sequenced within a study of cytomegalovirus exposure and HLA in healthy donors. Study outcomes and limitations: Analysis performed later showed TCR beta chains linked to HLA being more clonally expanded than equally common others. Previously analyzed data showed that most TCR beta V segments were productive at a frequency of about 87% or about 30%. For most TCR sequences rarity was the rule, although some public TCRs occurred in many donors.

CDR3 length: 15 amino acids. Losses at the gene ends were 1 base for V and 8 bases for J; bases not matched to a gene: 6. Germline CDR1 reads SGDLS; CDR2 reads YYNGEE. Comments on this clone: Its target is not known.

The PCR was carried out with 60 Vbeta primers and 13 Jbeta primers. Produced via immunoSEQ multiplex PCR; TCRdb's table is partial and in-frame only. This table holds 180,000 or so clones, over 75% found once. This chain uses TRBV9 with TRBJ2-1; TRBD2 agrees at 10 bases. The specimen sequenced was PBMCs. The clonotype originates from a man in his forties in good health and CMV-seropositive. CDR3: CASSVSAGGPDEQFF. The CDR3 nucleotides read TGTGCCAGCAGCGTATCAGCGGGAGGGCCCGATGAGCAGTTCTTC.